The 6 T cell receptor beta chains reported below all come from one sample, sequenced in a study of blood T cell repertoires in COVID-19. Assay: immunoSEQ multiplex PCR; the TCRdb copy retains only in-frame clones and omits some. The data hold 200,000 to 300,000 clones, with 85% to 90% observed a single time. Specimen: PBMCs or T cells enriched from blood (not recorded which). These receptors all come from a woman under 40 who had recovered from COVID-19.

The chain has TRBV6-6 and TRBJ2-4, with 7 nucleotides matching TRBD1. This CDR3 has 13 amino acids. V gave up 11 bases and J gave up 16 bases; unmatched junction bases: 20. Germline-derived CDR1 and CDR2 are MNHNY and SVGAGI (reference sequence). The DNA for the CDR3 is TGTGCCTCCCAAGCCTCCGACAGGGCGATTTGCTACTTC. Protein: CASQASDRAICYF.

The J gene is TRBJ1-5, the V gene TRBV18; D is ambiguous. The CDR3 contains 14 residues. Deletions cut 3 bases from V and 0 bases from J, with 6 bases between. Germline CDR1 reads KGHSH; CDR2 reads LQKENI. DNA of the CDR3: TGTGCCAGCTCACCCGGGGATAGCAATCAGCCCCAGCATTTT. This gives the protein CASSPGDSNQPQHF.

The V call is TRBV4-2, the J call TRBJ2-1; 8 bases are a match to TRBD2. The V segment lost 4 bases and the J segment 3 bases; nucleotides outside the gene matches: 14. The CDR3 has 18 amino acids. The germline V gene encodes CDR1 LGHNA and CDR2 YNFKEQ. For the CDR3, the DNA is TGTGCCAGCAGCCGTCCGACCCCTGGACTAGCAGTCTACAATGAGCAGTTCTTC. Residues: CASSRPTPGLAVYNEQFF.

V gene TRBV18 combines with J gene TRBJ1-1; maybe TRBD1 (5 bases). The CDR3 runs 17 residues. Germline-derived CDR1 and CDR2 are KGHSH and LQKENI. With 3 bases removed from V and 4 bases from J, the gap between germline ends came to 21 bases. The CDR3 protein is CASSPPNGGMRVTEAFF. In nucleotides, the CDR3 is TGTGCCAGCTCACCTCCCAATGGGGGGATGAGGGTCACTGAAGCTTTCTTT.

CDR3: CASSYSGHYTEAFF. CDR3 nucleotide sequence: TGTGCCAGCAGTTACTCCGGTCACTACACTGAAGCTTTCTTT. This sequence joins TRBV6-5 and TRBJ1-1; no reliable D call. There are 14 residues in the CDR3. V lost 0 bases and J lost 3, with 8 bases in between. CDR1 and CDR2 (germline): MNHEY, SVGAGI.

The chain employs TRBV29-1 and TRBJ2-3; weak D call: TRBD1 (6 bases). The CDR3 totals 13 residues. The V end was cut by 5 bases, the J end by 6 bases, with 15 bases between. Germline V gene data show CDR1 as SQVTM and CDR2 as ANQGSEA. CDR3 bases: TGCAGCGTTCGACAGGCCCCTAGGGATACGCAGTATTTT. It specifies CSVRQAPRDTQYF.